The 21 T cell receptor beta chains presented below share a single source sample, sequenced in a study of cytomegalovirus exposure and HLA in healthy donors. Vbeta (60) and Jbeta (13) primers were used in the PCR. Profiling relied on immunoSEQ multiplex PCR, and the TCRdb table lists in-frame clones only, not all of them. The sample yields roughly 160,000 clones, 80% seen once. Source material: PBMCs. These receptors were obtained from a young man in good health and CMV-seropositive.

The chain links TRBV7-9 to TRBJ2-3, with TRBD1 matching 8 bases. The junction had 3 bases not matched to a gene; V was cut back by 2 bases and J by 2 bases. In germline, CDR1 is SEHNR, CDR2 FQNEAQ (reference sequence). The CDR3 has 15 amino acids. CDR3 nucleotides: TGTGCCAGCAGCTTACAGGGACAGGACACAGATACGCAGTATTTT. Its protein product is CASSLQGQDTDTQYF.

The chain links TRBV14 to TRBJ2-7; the match to TRBD2 covers 7 bases. Germline CDR1 is SGHDN and CDR2 is FVKESK. The length of the CDR3 is 14 residues. V was clipped by 1 base and J by 2 bases; unmatched bases: 2. Here the CDR3 DNA reads TGTGCCAGCAGCCAAGTGGGACTACCCTACGAGCAGTACTTC. Protein product: CASSQVGLPYEQYF.

This clone has just one count. The chain carries TRBV4-3 and TRBJ2-1; 13 bases line up with TRBD2. Losses at the gene ends were 2 bases for V and 6 bases for J; bases not matched to a gene: 10. The CDR3 extends over 18 amino acids. Per the germline V gene, CDR1 is LGHNA and CDR2 is YSLEER. The CDR3 DNA reads as TGCGCCAGCAGCCAAACTAGCGGGGGGGCCAAAGACAGCAATGAGCAGTTCTTC. Translated, it gives CASSQTSGGAKDSNEQFF.

The gene calls are TRBV27 and TRBJ2-5, with TRBD1 as a possible D gene (6 bases). V was pared by 5 bases and J by 2 bases, with 9 bases between. The CDR3 spans 13 residues. Germline CDR1 and CDR2: MNHEY and SMNVEV (reference sequence). CDR3 coding DNA: TGTGCCAGCAGTCGAGGGGGTCAAGAGACCCAGTACTTC. Protein sequence: CASSRGGQETQYF.

CDR3 amino acids: CASSFVIRPDMNTEAFF. CDR3 in DNA: TGCGCCAGCAGTTTTGTTATTAGGCCAGACATGAACACTGAAGCTTTCTTT. The gene calls are TRBV5-1 and TRBJ1-1; D unclear. CDR3 length: 17 amino acids. Trimming took 5 bases from V and 0 from J, leaving 20 bases between them. The germline gives CDR1 SGHRS, CDR2 YFSETQ.

The count of this clone is one. The gene calls are TRBV14 and TRBJ1-1; maybe TRBD1 (5 bases). The length of the CDR3 is 14 residues. Looked up from germline, CDR1 is SGHDN and CDR2 is FVKESK. Trimming stripped 0 bases from V and 10 bases from J, with 15 bases between. The DNA of the CDR3 is TGTGCCAGCAGCCAAGATAGGGGCCGATTGGGAGCTTTCTTT. Translation: CASSQDRGRLGAFF.

This chain connects TRBV7-8 to TRBJ1-5, with D tentatively TRBD1 (5 bases). The V end lost 5 bases, the J end lost 7 bases, and 15 bases lay between the germline ends. The CDR3 extends over 14 amino acids. Germline CDR1 and CDR2: SGHVS and FQNEAQ. CDR3 sequence reads: CASSGGGLRQPQHF. The DNA of the CDR3 is TGTGCCAGCAGCGGGGGAGGGCTCAGGCAGCCCCAGCATTTT.

The gene calls are TRBV5-4 and TRBJ2-3, with TRBD2 identical over 8 bases. Germline values: CDR1 SGHNT, CDR2 YYREEE (reference sequence). V was clipped by 4 bases and J by 3 bases; unmatched bases: 7. The CDR3 spans 15 residues. CDR3 DNA: TGTGCCAGCAGCCTAGGTGTAGCGGGAACAGATACGCAGTATTTT. This sequence encodes CASSLGVAGTDTQYF.

The V call is TRBV14, the J call TRBJ2-7, with 11 bases lining up with TRBD2. J was trimmed by 4 bases and V by 0 bases; bases with no gene match: 8. This CDR3 comprises 17 residues. Per germline, CDR1 SGHDN and CDR2 FVKESK. DNA of the CDR3: TGTGCCAGCAGCCAAGAGTTAGCGGGAGGGCCATTTTACGAGCAGTACTTC. Encoded protein: CASSQELAGGPFYEQYF.

The V gene is TRBV4-1, the J gene TRBJ2-7, with 10 bases that match TRBD2. Per the germline V gene, CDR1 is MGHRA and CDR2 is YSYEKL. J lost 0 bases, V lost 0 bases, and 8 bases had no gene match. CDR3 size: 18 residues. CDR3 residues: CASSQETSGHALSYEQYF. For the CDR3, the DNA is TGCGCCAGCAGCCAAGAGACTAGCGGGCATGCTCTCTCCTACGAGCAGTACTTC.

J is TRBJ1-3 and V is TRBV5-1; 11 bases map to TRBD1. The CDR3 runs to 16 residues. The V gene end was trimmed by 4 bases and the J gene end by 8 bases; junction bases not matched to a gene: 11. Germline loops: CDR1 SGHRS, CDR2 YFSETQ. Here the CDR3 reads CASSVGQGVAGDTIYF. For the CDR3, the DNA is TGCGCCAGCAGCGTGGGACAGGGGGTGGCTGGCGACACCATATATTTT.

Here the CDR3 reads CASSAGTGDNYGYTF. The CDR3 DNA reads as TGTGCCAGCAGCGCCGGGACAGGGGACAACTATGGCTACACCTTC. This rearrangement joins TRBV7-9 to TRBJ1-2, with 10 bases lining up with TRBD1. This CDR3 has 15 residues. In germline, CDR1 is SEHNR, CDR2 FQNEAQ (reference sequence). J gave up 2 bases and V 5 bases, and 5 bases lay outside the gene matches.

The chain is built from TRBV30 and TRBJ2-7, with 8 bases that match TRBD1. Trimming cost V 3 bases and J 6 bases; bases outside gene matches: 7. The germline gives CDR1 GTSNPN, CDR2 SVGIG (reference sequence). This CDR3 has 13 amino acids. CDR3 nucleotide sequence: TGTGCCTGGAGCGGACAGGGTTCGGGCGAGCAGTACTTC. It specifies CAWSGQGSGEQYF.

V gene TRBV27 combines with J gene TRBJ1-2, with 7 bases aligning to TRBD1. The CDR3 consists of 13 residues. Per germline, CDR1 MNHEY and CDR2 SMNVEV (reference sequence). Unmatched junction bases numbered 4, after V lost 1 base and J lost 8 bases. CDR3 DNA sequence: TGTGCCAGCAGTTTATTACAGGGGAACGGCTACACCTTC. The encoded protein is CASSLLQGNGYTF.

The rearrangement links TRBV9 to TRBJ2-5, with 8 bases fitting TRBD1. This CDR3 is built from 16 residues. Germline V lookup: CDR1 SGDLS, CDR2 YYNGEE. The J segment lost 2 bases and the V segment lost 3 bases, leaving 9 bases of the junction unmatched. CDR3 loop: CASSGGGTGRQETQYF. CDR3 nucleotide sequence: TGTGCCAGCAGCGGGGGCGGGACAGGAAGACAAGAGACCCAGTACTTC.

This clone was detected a few times. The chain's CDR3 is CASSLWAGGGNEQFF. Here the CDR3 DNA reads TGTGCCAGCAGCTTATGGGCGGGCGGTGGCAATGAGCAGTTCTTC. This rearrangement joins TRBV7-3 to TRBJ2-1; D is perhaps TRBD2 (5 bases). The CDR3 consists of 15 residues. The V gene lost 2 bases and the J gene lost 6 bases, with 14 bases spanning the gap. The germline CDR1 and CDR2 sequences are SGHTA and FQGTGA.

The rearrangement uses TRBV4-3 and TRBJ1-1, with TRBD1 as a possible D gene (5 bases). This CDR3 region has 16 residues. Looked up from germline, CDR1 is LGHNA and CDR2 is YSLEER. V lost 0 bases, J lost 0 bases, and 11 bases lay in between. As DNA, the CDR3 is TGCGCCAGCAGCCAAGACGCAGGGTCGGTGAACACTGAAGCTTTCTTT. Translating it yields CASSQDAGSVNTEAFF.

The CDR3 sequence is CASSEGDRPTALHF. Here the CDR3 DNA reads TGTGCCAGCAGTGAAGGAGACAGGCCAACGGCCCTCCACTTT. The chain links TRBV6-1 to TRBJ1-6, with D perhaps TRBD1 (6 bases). The CDR3 is made up of 14 amino acids. Trimming removed 1 base at V and 14 bases at J, with 15 bases between. Germline loops: CDR1 MNHNS, CDR2 SASEGT.

The V and J genes are TRBV9 and TRBJ2-1; 8 bases match TRBD2. CDR3 length: 16 residues. The germline V gene has CDR1 SGDLS and CDR2 YYNGEE. V shed 3 bases, J shed 8 bases, and the junction held 13 bases outside the gene matches. CDR3 region: CASSALTSGGRYEQFF. In DNA, the CDR3 is TGTGCCAGCAGCGCCCTGACGAGCGGGGGTCGATATGAGCAGTTCTTC.

The chain carries TRBV25-1 and TRBJ2-4; 7 bases map to TRBD2. Germline V lookup: CDR1 MGHDK, CDR2 SYGVNS. This CDR3 is 18 amino acids long. The junction had 15 bases not matched to a gene; V was cut back by 6 bases and J by 1 base. CDR3 residues: CASRTGGGGGRAKNIQYF. For the CDR3, the DNA is TGTGCCAGCAGGACCGGGGGAGGCGGGGGTCGGGCCAAAAACATTCAGTACTTC.

This clone was seen only a few times. The V call is TRBV4-1, the J call TRBJ2-2; 9 bases fit TRBD1. Germline V lookup: CDR1 MGHRA, CDR2 YSYEKL. CDR3 length equals 15 residues. The ends lost 1 base at V and 6 bases at J; junction bases unmatched: 3. The CDR3 spells CASSQGTGDPGELFF. The CDR3 DNA is TGCGCCAGCAGCCAAGGGACAGGGGATCCCGGGGAGCTGTTTTTT.